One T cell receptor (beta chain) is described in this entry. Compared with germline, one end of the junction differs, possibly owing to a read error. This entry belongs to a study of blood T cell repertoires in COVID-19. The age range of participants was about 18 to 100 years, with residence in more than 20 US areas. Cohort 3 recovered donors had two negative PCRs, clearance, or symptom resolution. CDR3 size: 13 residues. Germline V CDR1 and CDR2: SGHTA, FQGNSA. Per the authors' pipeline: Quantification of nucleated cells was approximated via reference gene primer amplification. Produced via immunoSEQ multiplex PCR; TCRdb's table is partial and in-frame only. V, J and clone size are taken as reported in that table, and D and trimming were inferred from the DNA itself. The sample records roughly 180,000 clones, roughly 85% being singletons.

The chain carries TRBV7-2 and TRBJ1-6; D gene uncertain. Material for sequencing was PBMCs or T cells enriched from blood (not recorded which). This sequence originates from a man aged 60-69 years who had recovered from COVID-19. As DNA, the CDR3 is TGTGCCAGCAGCTTGGTCCCCGAGTCCGCTCCCTACTTT. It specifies CASSLVPESAPYF. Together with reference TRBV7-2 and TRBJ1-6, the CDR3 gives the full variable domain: GAGVSQSPSNKVTEKGKDVELRCDPISGHTALYWYRQSLGQGLEFLIYFQGNSAPDKSGLPSDRFSAERTGGSVSTLTIQRTQQEDSAVYLCASSLVPESAPYFGNGTRLTVT.